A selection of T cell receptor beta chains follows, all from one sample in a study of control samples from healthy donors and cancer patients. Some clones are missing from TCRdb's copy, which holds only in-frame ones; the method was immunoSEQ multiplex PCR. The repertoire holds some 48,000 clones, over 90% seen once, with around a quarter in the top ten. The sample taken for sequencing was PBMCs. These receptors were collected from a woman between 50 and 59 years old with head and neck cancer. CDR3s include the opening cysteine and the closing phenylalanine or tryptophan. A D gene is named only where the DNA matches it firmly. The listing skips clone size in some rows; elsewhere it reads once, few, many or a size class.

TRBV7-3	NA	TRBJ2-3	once	CASSSRGWADTQYF	TGTGCCAGCAGCTCCCGGGGGTGGGCAGATACGCAGTATTTT
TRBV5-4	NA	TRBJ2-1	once	CASSSSGAGGRPFF	TGTGCCAGCAGCTCCTCCGGGGCCGGCGGGCGGCCGTTCTTC
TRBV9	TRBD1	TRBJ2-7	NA	CASSVTGDPYEQYF	TGTGCCAGCAGCGTAACAGGGGACCCGTACGAGCAGTACTTC
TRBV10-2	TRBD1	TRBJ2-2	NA	CASSSPGQGAGELFF	TGCGCCAGCAGCTCCCCGGGACAGGGGGCCGGGGAGCTGTTTTTT
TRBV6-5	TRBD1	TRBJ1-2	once	CASSRQGARNYGYTF	TGTGCCAGCAGCCGTCAGGGGGCGCGAAACTATGGCTACACCTTC
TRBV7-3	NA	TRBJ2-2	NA	CASSLTPSNTGELFF	TGTGCCAGCAGCTTAACGCCTAGCAACACCGGGGAGCTGTTTTTT
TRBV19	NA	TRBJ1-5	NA	CASSIRGGQESNQPQHF	TGTGCCAGTAGTATAAGAGGCGGCCAGGAGAGCAATCAGCCCCAGCATTTT
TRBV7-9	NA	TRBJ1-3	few	CASSLGNSGNTIYF	TGTGCCAGCAGCTTAGGAAACTCTGGAAACACCATATATTTT
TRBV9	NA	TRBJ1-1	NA	CASNDPGRVTEAFF	TGTGCCAGCAACGACCCCGGAAGGGTCACTGAAGCTTTCTTT
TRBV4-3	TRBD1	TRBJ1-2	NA	CASSHATGTADGYTF	TGCGCCAGCAGCCACGCTACCGGGACAGCTGACGGCTACACCTTC
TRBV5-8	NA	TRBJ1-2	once	CASSLYGGSNYGYTF	TGTGCCAGCAGCTTGTACGGGGGATCTAACTATGGCTACACCTTC